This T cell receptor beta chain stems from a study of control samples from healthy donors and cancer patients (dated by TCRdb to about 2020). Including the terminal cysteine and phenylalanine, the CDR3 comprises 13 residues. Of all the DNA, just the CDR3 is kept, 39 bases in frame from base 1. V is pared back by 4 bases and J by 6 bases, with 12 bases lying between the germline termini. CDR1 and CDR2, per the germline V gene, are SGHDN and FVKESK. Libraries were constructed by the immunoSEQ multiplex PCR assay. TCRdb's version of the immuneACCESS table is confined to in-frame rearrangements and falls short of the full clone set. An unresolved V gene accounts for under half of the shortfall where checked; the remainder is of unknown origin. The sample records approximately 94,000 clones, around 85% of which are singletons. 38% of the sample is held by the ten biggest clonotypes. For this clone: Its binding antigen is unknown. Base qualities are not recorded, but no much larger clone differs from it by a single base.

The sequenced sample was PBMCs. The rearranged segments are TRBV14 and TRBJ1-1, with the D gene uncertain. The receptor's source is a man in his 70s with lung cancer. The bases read TGTGCCAGCAGCCCCCAACTTGGGGCTGAAGCTTTCTTT. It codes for CASSPQLGAEAFF.